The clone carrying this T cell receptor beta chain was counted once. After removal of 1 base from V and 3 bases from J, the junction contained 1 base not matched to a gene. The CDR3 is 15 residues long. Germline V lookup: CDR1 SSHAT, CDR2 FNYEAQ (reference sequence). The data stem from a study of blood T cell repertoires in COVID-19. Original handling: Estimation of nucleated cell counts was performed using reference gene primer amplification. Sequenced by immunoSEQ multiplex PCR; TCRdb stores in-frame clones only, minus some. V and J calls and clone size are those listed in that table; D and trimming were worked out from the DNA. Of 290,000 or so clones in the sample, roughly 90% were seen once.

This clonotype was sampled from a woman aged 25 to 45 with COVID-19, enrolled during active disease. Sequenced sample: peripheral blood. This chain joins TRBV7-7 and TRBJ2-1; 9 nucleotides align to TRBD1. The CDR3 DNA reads TGTGCCAGCAGCTTAGGACAGGGGGGCTACAATGAGCAGTTCTTC. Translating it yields CASSLGQGGYNEQFF.